The sequence of this T cell receptor beta chain was determined in a study of T and B cells in COVID-19 patients. This clonotype is termed medium-sized. Its antigen remains unknown. From blood, 250-500 ng of genomic DNA served as TRB template. Study outcomes and limitations: Few blood samples existed from mildly ill patients during symptoms or early in severe cases.

BIOMED2 TRB-A/B primer pools were used in multiplex TRB PCR. TCRdb reprocessed the multiplex PCR reads with MiXCR, giving one entry per CDR3 protein. Seen here are 22,000 or so distinct CDR3 sequences, 25% to 30% observed once, and the top ten hold approximately 2.9%. Germline V gene sequence: CDR1 LNHDA, CDR2 SQIVND (reference sequence). Trimming took 10 bases from V and 0 from J; bases not matched to a gene: 2. The CDR3 sequence is 13 residues long. This chain uses TRBV19 with TRBJ2-7; 11 bases fit TRBD2. Sequencing used blood. The clonotype originates from a human donor who had recovered from COVID-19. CDR3 residues: CATGTSGSYEQYF. DNA for the CDR3: TGTGCCACAGGGACTAGCGGCTCCTACGAGCAGTACTTC.